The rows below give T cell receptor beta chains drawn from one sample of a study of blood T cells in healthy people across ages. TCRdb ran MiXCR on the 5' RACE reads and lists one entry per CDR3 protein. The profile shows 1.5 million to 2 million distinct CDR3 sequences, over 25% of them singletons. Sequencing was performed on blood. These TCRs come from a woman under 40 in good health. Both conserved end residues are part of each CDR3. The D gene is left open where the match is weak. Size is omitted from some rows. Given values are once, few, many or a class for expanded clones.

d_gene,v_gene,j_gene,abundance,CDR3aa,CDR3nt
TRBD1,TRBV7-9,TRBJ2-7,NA,CASSPQGQDELYF,TGTGCCAGCAGCCCACAAGGACAGGACGAGCTGTACTTC
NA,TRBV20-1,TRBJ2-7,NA,CSAIFRGEQYF,TGCAGCGCAATTTTCCGGGGCGAGCAGTACTTC
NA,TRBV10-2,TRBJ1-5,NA,CASSESSLSNQPQHF,TGCGCCAGCAGTGAATCGAGCCTTAGCAATCAGCCCCAGCATTTT
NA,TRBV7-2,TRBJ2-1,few,CASSLEGRVWNEQFF,TGTGCCAGCAGCTTGGAGGGCCGGGTTTGGAATGAGCAGTTCTTC
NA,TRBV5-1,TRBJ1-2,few,CASTPGGASTVDGYTF,TGCGCCAGCACCCCGGGGGGCGCCTCGACGGTGGATGGCTACACCTTC
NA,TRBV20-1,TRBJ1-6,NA,CSARDLVSSYNSPLHF,TGCAGTGCTAGAGATCTTGTGAGCTCCTATAATTCACCCCTCCACTTT
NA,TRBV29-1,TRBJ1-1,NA,CSVAPGGRTEAFF,TGCAGCGTTGCTCCGGGAGGGAGGACTGAAGCTTTCTTT
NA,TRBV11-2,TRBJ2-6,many,CASSPGGAGVLTF,TGTGCCAGCAGCCCTGGAGGGGCCGGCGTCCTGACTTTC
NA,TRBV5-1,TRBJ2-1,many,CASSFRVTNEQFF,TGCGCCAGCAGCTTCAGGGTAACCAATGAGCAGTTCTTC
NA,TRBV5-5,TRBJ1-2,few,CASSLERGTYGYTF,TGTGCCAGCAGCTTGGAAAGGGGGACCTATGGCTACACCTTC
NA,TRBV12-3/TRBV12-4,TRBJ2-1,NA,CASRGTGLGARGYNEQFF,TGTGCCAGCAGGGGAACAGGGCTTGGGGCTAGGGGGTACAATGAGCAGTTCTTC
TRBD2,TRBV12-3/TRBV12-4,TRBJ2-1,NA,CVSAGLAGNEQFF,TGTGTCAGCGCGGGACTAGCCGGTAACGAGCAGTTCTTC
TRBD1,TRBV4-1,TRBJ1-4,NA,CASSTQDRNEKLFF,TGCGCCAGCAGCACACAGGACAGGAATGAAAAACTGTTTTTT
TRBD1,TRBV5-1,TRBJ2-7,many,CASSLEGAVDEQYF,TGCGCCAGCAGCTTGGAGGGGGCGGTTGATGAGCAGTACTTC
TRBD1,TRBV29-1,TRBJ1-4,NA,CSVGGSDATNEKLFF,TGCAGCGTAGGGGGCTCGGATGCAACTAATGAAAAACTGTTTTTT
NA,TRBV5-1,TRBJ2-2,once,CASSYRAENTGELFF,TGCGCCAGCTCTTACCGAGCAGAGAACACCGGGGAGCTGTTTTTT
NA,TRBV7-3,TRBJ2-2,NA,CASSLTPSTNTGELFF,TGTGCCAGTAGCTTAACGCCCTCGACGAACACCGGGGAGCTGTTTTTT
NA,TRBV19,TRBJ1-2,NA,CASSIMVGQANYGYTF,TGTGCCAGTAGTATAATGGTTGGCCAGGCTAACTATGGCTACACCTTC
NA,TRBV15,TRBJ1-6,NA,CATSRETANSPLHF,TGTGCCACCAGCAGAGAAACCGCGAATTCACCCCTCCACTTT
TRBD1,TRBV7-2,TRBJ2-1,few,CASSPINPGGSEQFF,TGTGCCAGCAGCCCTATCAACCCAGGGGGCAGTGAGCAGTTCTTC
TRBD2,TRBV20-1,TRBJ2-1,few,CSARGGLAADNEQFF,TGCAGTGCTAGGGGGGGACTAGCGGCAGACAATGAGCAGTTCTTC
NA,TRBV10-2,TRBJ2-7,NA,CASSDLKRGYHPLSSYEQYF,TGCGCCAGCAGTGACCTAAAAAGGGGTTATCATCCCCTTAGCTCCTACGAGCAGTACTTC
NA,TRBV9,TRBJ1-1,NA,CASSVEGSSGAFF,TGTGCCAGCAGCGTAGAGGGGTCATCGGGAGCTTTCTTT
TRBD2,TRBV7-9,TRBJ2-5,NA,CASSLRAGEGTQYF,TGTGCCAGCAGCTTAAGGGCGGGAGAAGGGACCCAGTACTTC
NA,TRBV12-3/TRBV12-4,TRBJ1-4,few,CASSYQRTEKLFF,TGTGCCAGCAGTTACCAGAGGACTGAAAAACTGTTTTTT
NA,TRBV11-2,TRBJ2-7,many,CASRPLRGPSYEQYF,TGTGCCAGCAGGCCCCTCAGGGGTCCCTCCTACGAGCAGTACTTC
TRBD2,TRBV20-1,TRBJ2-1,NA,CSARDPSGRGDEQFF,TGCAGTGCTAGAGACCCTAGCGGGAGAGGCGATGAGCAGTTCTTC
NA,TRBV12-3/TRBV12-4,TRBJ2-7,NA,CARNRGHVDYEQYF,TGTGCCAGAAACCGGGGTCACGTCGATTACGAGCAGTACTTC
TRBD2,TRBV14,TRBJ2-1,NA,CASSQEGLQMSKFF,TGTGCCAGCAGCCAAGAGGGACTACAAATGAGCAAGTTCTTC
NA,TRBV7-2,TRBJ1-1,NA,CASSLQQGPEAFF,TGTGCCAGCAGCTTGCAACAGGGCCCTGAAGCTTTCTTT
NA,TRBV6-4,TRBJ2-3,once,CASSDRGALSDTQYF,TGTGCCAGCAGTGACCGGGGTGCCCTATCAGATACGCAGTATTTT
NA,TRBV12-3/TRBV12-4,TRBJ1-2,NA,CASSDRTNYGYTF,TGTGCCAGCAGCGACAGGACTAACTATGGCTACACCTTC
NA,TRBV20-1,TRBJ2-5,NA,CSALLGWETQYF,TGCAGTGCTCTACTTGGGTGGGAGACCCAGTACTTC
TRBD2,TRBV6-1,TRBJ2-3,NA,CASSESSSGFTDTQYF,TGTGCCAGCAGTGAATCATCTAGCGGGTTCACAGATACGCAGTATTTT
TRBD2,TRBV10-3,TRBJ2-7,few,CAIAGLAAHEQYF,TGTGCCATAGCGGGGCTAGCGGCACACGAGCAGTACTTC
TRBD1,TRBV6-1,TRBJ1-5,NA,CASSSNRGRQPQHF,TGTGCCAGCAGTTCGAACAGGGGGCGACAGCCCCAGCATTTT
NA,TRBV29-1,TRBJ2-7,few,CSVEGLGESSSYEQYF,TGCAGCGTTGAAGGTTTAGGAGAGTCATCATCCTACGAGCAGTACTTC
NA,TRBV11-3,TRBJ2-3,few,CASSHRLDSDTQYF,TGTGCCAGCAGCCATCGACTAGATTCTGATACGCAGTATTTT
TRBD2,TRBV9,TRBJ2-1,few,CASSVGGRSGMAYNEQFF,TGTGCCAGCAGCGTAGGGGGGCGTAGCGGGATGGCCTACAATGAGCAGTTCTTC
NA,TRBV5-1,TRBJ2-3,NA,CASSGRDSSTDTQYF,TGCGCCAGCAGCGGGCGGGACAGTAGCACAGATACGCAGTATTTT
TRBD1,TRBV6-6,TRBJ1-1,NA,CASSYDRGTNTEAFF,TGTGCCAGCAGTTATGACAGGGGGACGAACACTGAAGCTTTCTTT